This T cell receptor (beta chain) originates from a study of cytomegalovirus exposure and HLA in healthy donors. This CDR3 is built from 15 residues. Germline lookup yields CDR1 SGHRS and CDR2 YFSETQ. The ends lost 4 bases at V and 0 bases at J; junction bases unmatched: 5. Every donor was a healthy person donating bone marrow. Whole-study results and caveats: Highly shared sequence variants in one cluster were likely a sequencing artifact. TRBV6-2, TRBV6-3 and some other V segments were unresolvable in 87-base-pair reads.

Remarks on this clone: The antigen remains undetermined.

The study ran its PCR with 60 Vbeta and 13 Jbeta primers. TCRdb's table, derived via immunoSEQ multiplex PCR, lists solely in-frame clones and lacks some. The table records around 91,000 clones, 50% to 80% of them present only once. This chain joins TRBV5-1 and TRBJ2-5, with 8 nucleotides matching TRBD2. The sample consisted of PBMCs. This receptor was taken from a man in his sixties in good health and CMV-seronegative. CDR3 region: CASSHGGGNQETQYF. For the CDR3, the DNA is TGCGCCAGCAGCCATGGCGGGGGGAACCAAGAGACCCAGTACTTC.